A selection of T cell receptor beta chains follows, all from one sample in a study of PD-L1 blockade in urothelial cancer. TCRdb's table, derived via immunoSEQ multiplex PCR, lists solely in-frame clones and lacks some. Here the sample spans under 60,000 clones, about 88% being singletons. Specimen: PBMCs, collected around atezolizumab (anti-PD-L1) treatment. The receptors derive from an older man with urothelial cancer. Both conserved end residues are part of each CDR3. A D gene is named only where the DNA matches it firmly. Size tells how often a clone was seen (once, few, many) or the class of an expanded clone, and some rows leave it out.

V gene: TRBV4-2
clone size: -
J gene: TRBJ2-2
D gene: TRBD1
CDR3 DNA: TGTGCCAGCAGACATAGACAGGGGTCCGGGGAGCTGTTTTTT
CDR3 protein: CASRHRQGSGELFF

V gene: TRBV5-6
clone size: -
J gene: TRBJ1-5
D gene: -
CDR3 DNA: TGTGCCAGCAGCTTTAGGGGCTACGATCAGCCCCAGCATTTT
CDR3 protein: CASSFRGYDQPQHF

V gene: TRBV29-1
clone size: -
J gene: TRBJ1-1
D gene: TRBD1
CDR3 DNA: TGCGCCACGGACAGGGGTATGAACACTGAAGCTTTCTTT
CDR3 protein: CATDRGMNTEAFF

V gene: TRBV6-5
clone size: -
J gene: TRBJ2-7
D gene: -
CDR3 DNA: TGTGCCAGCGTGAAGGGGAACGAGCAGTACTTC
CDR3 protein: CASVKGNEQYF

V gene: TRBV19
clone size: few
J gene: TRBJ1-4
D gene: -
CDR3 DNA: TGTGCCAGTAGTAGTTCTCGTTCTGAAAAACTGTTTTTT
CDR3 protein: CASSSSRSEKLFF

V gene: TRBV28
clone size: -
J gene: TRBJ2-7
D gene: -
CDR3 DNA: TGTGCCAGCAGTTTGGTTCGGGGTGGTGAGCAGTACTTC
CDR3 protein: CASSLVRGGEQYF

V gene: TRBV9
clone size: -
J gene: TRBJ2-5
D gene: TRBD1
CDR3 DNA: TGTGCCAGCAGCGCCACCGGGACAGGAGGGGAAGAGACCCAGTACTTC
CDR3 protein: CASSATGTGGEETQYF

V gene: TRBV5-1
clone size: -
J gene: TRBJ2-3
D gene: TRBD2
CDR3 DNA: TGCGCCAGCAGCGGGGGACTAGCGGGAGCGGATACGCAGTATTTT
CDR3 protein: CASSGGLAGADTQYF

V gene: TRBV7-2
clone size: -
J gene: TRBJ2-3
D gene: TRBD2
CDR3 DNA: TGTGCCAGCAGCTTACAAGCTAGCGGAGCTAGCACAGATACGCAGTATTTT
CDR3 protein: CASSLQASGASTDTQYF

V gene: TRBV5-6
clone size: -
J gene: TRBJ2-7
D gene: -
CDR3 DNA: TGTGCCAGCAGCTTGGTTGGGCAGGTTCCCTACGAGCAGTACTTC
CDR3 protein: CASSLVGQVPYEQYF

V gene: TRBV5-1
clone size: -
J gene: TRBJ2-1
D gene: TRBD2
CDR3 DNA: TGCGCCAGCAGCCCCGGGACTAGCGGCAATGAGCAGTTCTTC
CDR3 protein: CASSPGTSGNEQFF

V gene: TRBV6-9
clone size: -
J gene: TRBJ2-1
D gene: TRBD2
CDR3 DNA: TGTGCCAGCAGTTATAGGAGGACTAGCGCATGCAATGAGCAGTTCTTC
CDR3 protein: CASSYRRTSACNEQFF

V gene: TRBV5-1
clone size: -
J gene: TRBJ2-5
D gene: TRBD2
CDR3 DNA: TGCGCCAGCAGCTCTAGCGGGAGTGGTTCAGAGACCCAGTACTTC
CDR3 protein: CASSSSGSGSETQYF

V gene: TRBV4-1
clone size: -
J gene: TRBJ2-5
D gene: TRBD2
CDR3 DNA: TGCGCCAGCAGCCACCTGCCCACTAGCGGGAGCGAGACCCAGTACTTC
CDR3 protein: CASSHLPTSGSETQYF

V gene: TRBV4-3
clone size: -
J gene: TRBJ1-2
D gene: -
CDR3 DNA: TGCGCCAGCAGCCAAGAAGTCTGGGAGGGAAACTATGGCTACACCTTC
CDR3 protein: CASSQEVWEGNYGYTF